This T cell receptor beta chain stems from a study of blood T cells in healthy people across ages. A second PCR of 7 to 11 cycles used a sample-barcoded 5' primer and a J-beta primer mix. Tags on each cDNA molecule came from a template-switch adaptor with 12 random nucleotides. In TCRdb, the 5' RACE reads were re-called with MiXCR into one record per CDR3 protein. This sample has about 1.5 million distinct CDR3 sequences, with less than 45% found just once. This clonotype was recorded a few times. Trimming cost V 6 bases and J 2 bases; bases outside gene matches: 15. This CDR3 region has 17 residues. CDR1 is DFQATT, CDR2 SNEGSKA, per germline (reference sequence). Each donor's blood draw was 7.5 to 10 milliliters of peripheral blood. Each sample had at least 6 million PBMCs isolated.

The genes are TRBV20-1 and TRBJ2-4; 8 bases align to TRBD1. This TCR came from a woman aged 18-29 years in good health. The sequencing input was blood. Here the CDR3 DNA reads TGCAGTGCGCCCAGTAGCCGACAGGGGATAACCAAAAACATTCAGTACTTC. It encodes CSAPSSRQGITKNIQYF.